Below, 8 T cell receptor beta chains from the same sample are listed, as sequenced in a study of cytomegalovirus exposure and HLA in healthy donors listed by TCRdb under 2017. Library construction relied on the immunoSEQ multiplex PCR assay. The multiplex PCR relied on a mix of 60 forward primers for TCR Vbeta segments and 13 reverse primers for TCR Jbeta segments. Entries here come from immuneACCESS through TCRdb and include only in-frame sequences with V and J called. Some clones fail to appear in such tables; in the studies checked, an unresolved V gene covers under half of the shortfall, and the cause of the remainder is unknown. The sample yields 220,000 or so clones; 65% to 75% were counted once. Jointly, the top ten make up under 2% of the sample. The sequencing input was PBMCs. These receptors were collected from a woman between 25 and 40 years old in good health and CMV-seronegative.

The chain recombines TRBV15 with TRBJ1-2; 7 nucleotides line up with TRBD1. The CDR3 sequence is 15 residues long. Germline CDR1 reads LNHNV; CDR2 reads YYDKDF (reference sequence). V shed 5 bases and J 4 bases; nucleotides not matched to a gene: 10. CDR3 sequence: CATSPLDRDSYGYTF. For the CDR3, the DNA is TGTGCCACCAGCCCTTTGGACCGGGACAGCTATGGCTACACCTTC.

This sequence joins TRBV4-1 and TRBJ2-7, with a weak D call TRBD1 (6 bases). The CDR3 contains 15 residues. The ends were cut back, 0 bases at V and 1 base at J, with 10 bases in the middle. Germline V gives CDR1 MGHRA, CDR2 YSYEKL. The CDR3, as DNA: TGCGCCAGCAGCCAAGACAGGGGTCAATCCTACGAGCAGTACTTC. Translating gives CASSQDRGQSYEQYF.

This chain uses TRBV7-9 with TRBJ2-3; a weak D match, TRBD2 (6 bases). V was clipped by 5 bases and J by 2 bases, with 17 bases between them. CDR3 length: 16 residues. From germline, CDR1 is SEHNR and CDR2 FQNEAQ (reference sequence). The CDR3 loop reads CASSRSWGGNTDTQYF. The CDR3, as DNA: TGTGCCAGCAGCCGATCTTGGGGCGGGAACACAGATACGCAGTATTTT.

The chain joins TRBV6-5 to TRBJ1-1; D may be TRBD1 (5 bases). Per germline, CDR1 MNHEY and CDR2 SVGAGI. The CDR3 totals 13 residues. Trimming shortened V by 7 bases and J by 8 bases, and 17 bases separated the two germline ends. This CDR3 reads CASIGSGLPEAFF. DNA for the CDR3: TGTGCCAGCATCGGGTCAGGGCTCCCGGAAGCTTTCTTT.

This clone showed up just a few times. This chain uses TRBV6-5 with TRBJ1-2; D may be TRBD1 (5 bases). Germline-derived CDR1 and CDR2 are MNHEY and SVGAGI. The CDR3 is 14 amino acids. The V and J ends lost 4 bases and 6 bases respectively, with 15 bases between them. The CDR3 loop is CASSFTGLSDGYTF. The CDR3, as DNA: TGTGCCAGCAGTTTCACAGGATTATCAGATGGCTACACCTTC.

The rearrangement links TRBV5-1 to TRBJ2-1; 12 nucleotides line up with TRBD2. The V gene's germline CDR1 is SGHRS and CDR2 YFSETQ. The CDR3 loop spans 15 amino acids. The J segment lost 6 bases and the V segment lost 4 bases, leaving 5 bases of the junction unmatched. CDR3 region: CASSLPSGRANEQFF. Written as DNA, the CDR3 is TGCGCCAGCAGCCTCCCTAGCGGGAGGGCCAATGAGCAGTTCTTC. Variable domain in full (rest from reference TRBV5-1 and TRBJ2-1): KAGVTQTPRYLIKTRGQQVTLSCSPISGHRSVSWYQQTPGQGLQFLFEYFSETQRNKGNFPGRFSGRQFSNSRSEMNVSTLELGDSALYLCASSLPSGRANEQFFGPGTRLTVL.

In this sample, this clone turned up a few times. The chain is built from TRBV18 and TRBJ1-2; 10 bases agree with TRBD1. The CDR3 has 16 residues. In germline, CDR1 is KGHSH, CDR2 LQKENI. J was trimmed by 3 bases and V by 6 bases; bases with no gene match: 10. CDR3 amino acids: CASSLQGQGVYYGYTF. CDR3 in DNA: TGTGCCAGCTCCCTGCAAGGACAGGGGGTCTACTATGGCTACACCTTC.

The gene calls are TRBV18 and TRBJ2-1; a weak D match, TRBD2 (5 bases). This CDR3 region has 13 residues. Deletions cut 2 bases from V and 5 bases from J, with 7 bases between. The germline V gene encodes CDR1 KGHSH and CDR2 LQKENI. The CDR3 loop reads CASSPGLNNEQFF. The DNA for the CDR3 is TGTGCCAGCTCACCAGGACTGAACAATGAGCAGTTCTTC. The whole variable domain, filled in from reference TRBV18 and TRBJ2-1, reads NAGVMQNPRHLVRRRGQEARLRCSPMKGHSHVYWYRQLPEEGLKFMVYLQKENIIDESGMPKERFSAEFPKEGPSILRIQQVVRGDSAAYFCASSPGLNNEQFFGPGTRLTVL.